Presented here are 4 T cell receptor beta chains from one specimen sequenced in a study of blood T cell repertoires in COVID-19. Measured with immunoSEQ multiplex PCR; TCRdb has only the in-frame clones, and not every one. The table has about 200,000 clones, under 90% seen once; the top ten hold about 4.1%. Sequences were obtained from peripheral blood. The receptor source for this set is a man aged 50-60 years with acute or convalescent COVID-19.

The rearrangement links TRBV11-2 to TRBJ2-5; the match to TRBD1 covers 8 bases. The CDR3 contains 13 residues. Germline V gives CDR1 SGHAT, CDR2 FQNNGV. The J segment lost 5 bases and the V segment lost 10 bases, leaving 9 bases of the junction unmatched. The CDR3 DNA follows: TGTGCCACCCTCAGGGGGCTCGGGGAGACCCAGTACTTC. This codes for CATLRGLGETQYF.

The chain uses TRBV5-4 and TRBJ1-2; D is unresolved. Germline lookup yields CDR1 SGHNT and CDR2 YYREEE (reference sequence). V shed 4 bases and J shed 3 bases, with 10 bases lying between them. CDR3 length: 13 amino acids. CDR3 amino acids: CASSTNGDYGYTF. The DNA of the CDR3 is TGTGCCAGCAGCACTAACGGAGACTATGGCTACACCTTC. Full variable domain (rest looked up from reference TRBV5-4 and TRBJ1-2): ETGVTQSPTHLIKTRGQQVTLRCSSQSGHNTVSWYQQALGQGPQFIFQYYREEENGRGNFPPRFSGLQFPNYSSELNVNALELDDSALYLCASSTNGDYGYTFGSGTRLTVV.

The rearrangement links TRBV30 to TRBJ1-2; tentatively, D is TRBD1 (5 bases). Trimming took 3 bases from V and 4 from J, leaving 6 bases between them. Germline CDR1 is GTSNPN and CDR2 is SVGIG (reference sequence). This CDR3 region has 11 residues. This CDR3 is CAWRGLYGYTF. The CDR3 region has the DNA TGTGCCTGGAGGGGGCTCTATGGCTACACCTTC.

The chain employs TRBV4-1 and TRBJ1-6, with unresolved D. CDR1 and CDR2 from the germline V gene are MGHRA and YSYEKL. The CDR3 totals 14 residues. V dropped 4 bases and J dropped 7 bases, with 11 bases sitting between them. The DNA of the CDR3 is TGCGCCAGCAGCCCTGCGCGCGCAAATTCACCCCTCCACTTT. Translation gives CASSPARANSPLHF.